Detailed here is one TCR beta chain. The data stem from a study of CD8 T cells in Susac syndrome. TEMRA cells were FACS-enriched and CD8+ and CD4+ T cells negatively isolated. RNA, at roughly 0.45 to 1 ug, was reverse transcribed with random hexamers. Using its own MiXCR run on the immunoSEQ multiplex PCR reads, TCRdb lists one record per CDR3 protein. The sample shows 150,000 or so distinct CDR3 sequences, over 85% of them seen only once. The CDR3 consists of 16 residues. Between the trimmed V and J ends, which lost 6 bases and 9 bases, there was a span of 26 bases. Germline V gene sequence: CDR1 LNHDA, CDR2 SQIVND (reference sequence).

The sequence was obtained from a human donor in good health. The J gene is TRBJ1-2, the V gene TRBV19; D might be TRBD1 (5 bases). Input material: CD4+ T cells from PBMCs. CDR3 region: CASRPGAQWDIKSYTF. The CDR3 DNA follows: TGTGCCAGTAGACCTGGGGCTCAGTGGGATATTAAGAGCTACACCTTC.